Following are 26 T cell receptor beta chains from one sample sequenced in a study of post-analysis software for immune sequencing data. No antigen is known for these receptors. Carried by the TCR beta cDNA libraries were unique molecular identifiers. A single record per CDR3 protein comes from TCRdb applying MiXCR to the PCR reads. The table records roughly 620,000 distinct CDR3 sequences, 44% of them present only once. Study results and limitations: Controls showed lower frequencies than patients for a handful of TRBV segments, and TRBV5-6, TRBV5-1 and TRBV20-1 were among these.

Sequenced: blood. The receptor set was obtained from a girl under 18 with multiple sclerosis.

J is TRBJ2-1 and V is TRBV2, with 7 bases that match TRBD2. Trimming removed 9 bases from V and 9 bases from J; junction bases left unmatched: 8. In germline, CDR1 is SNHLY, CDR2 FYNNEI. The CDR3 covers 12 residues. The CDR3 sequence is CASKGTTGEQFF. CDR3 DNA sequence: TGTGCCAGTAAAGGGACTACCGGTGAGCAGTTCTTC.

V and J are TRBV3-1 and TRBJ2-3; D is ambiguous. V was cut by 3 bases and J by 0 bases, with 10 bases left in between. In germline, CDR1 is LGHDT, CDR2 YNNKEL (reference sequence). This CDR3 comprises 15 residues. The DNA for the CDR3 is TGTGCCAGCAGCCATACAGTCTCTAGCACAGATACGCAGTATTTT. This gives the protein CASSHTVSSTDTQYF.

V usage is TRBV20-1 and J usage is TRBJ2-3; a weak D match, TRBD2 (5 bases). Trimming left V 4 bases short and J 7 bases short, with 12 bases between. The germline V gene encodes CDR1 DFQATT and CDR2 SNEGSKA (reference sequence). The CDR3 spans 12 residues. The CDR3 loop is CSATPREYTQYF. The CDR3 region has the DNA TGCAGTGCTACACCGAGGGAGTATACGCAGTATTTT.

V gene TRBV12-3 or TRBV12-4 combines with J gene TRBJ2-5; 10 bases align to TRBD2. V trimming: 5 bases; J trimming: 1 base; junction bases outside the gene matches: 7. CDR3 length equals 16 residues. The CDR3 protein is CASSVSGRYLQETQYF. CDR3 nucleotides: TGTGCCAGCAGTGTTAGCGGGAGGTACCTCCAAGAGACCCAGTACTTC.

A few counts support this clonotype. The chain employs TRBV7-9 and TRBJ2-7, with 9 bases that match TRBD2. After removal of 10 bases from V and 2 bases from J, the junction contained 15 bases not matched to a gene. Looked up from germline, CDR1 is SEHNR and CDR2 is FQNEAQ (reference sequence). The CDR3 contains 16 residues. The CDR3 loop is CATTSGLAGATYEQYF. The CDR3 nucleotides read TGTGCCACCACTTCGGGTTTAGCGGGGGCGACCTACGAGCAGTACTTC.

Concerning this clonotype itself: One end of the junction varies from germline; a read error may be responsible. J is TRBJ2-3 and V is TRBV3-1; TRBD2 agrees at 9 bases. The germline V gene encodes CDR1 LGHDT and CDR2 YNNKEL (reference sequence). This CDR3 is built from 14 residues. Written as DNA, the CDR3 is TGTGTCAGCAGCCGCGGGAGGGAGGCAGATACGCAGTATTTT. It encodes CVSSRGREADTQYF.

The chain uses TRBV13 and TRBJ2-5; D is ambiguous. The V end was cut by 3 bases, the J end by 0 bases, with 8 bases between. Germline CDR1 PRHDT, CDR2 FYEKMQ (reference sequence). This CDR3 contains 14 residues. Here the CDR3 reads CASSLWLNQETQYF. In DNA form, the CDR3 reads TGTGCCAGCAGCTTGTGGCTGAACCAAGAGACCCAGTACTTC.

This chain connects TRBV12-3 or TRBV12-4 to TRBJ2-7; possible D gene TRBD2, 6 bases. V dropped 0 bases and J dropped 1 base, with 10 bases sitting between them. This CDR3 has 15 residues. CDR3: CASSLAPGASYEQYF. The CDR3 DNA is TGTGCCAGCAGTTTAGCCCCGGGAGCTTCCTACGAGCAGTACTTC.

Points on this clonotype: One junction end disagrees with the germline gene, perhaps due to a read error. V is TRBV10-3 and J is TRBJ2-4; weak D call: TRBD2 (5 bases). The assigned J gene may be wrong: the sequence end matches TRBJ2-5 better. CDR1 ENHRY and CDR2 SYGVKD come from the germline V gene. This CDR3 is 15 amino acids long. CDR3 region: CATSAGDELKETQYF. As DNA, the CDR3 is TGTGCCACCAGTGCCGGGGATGAACTAAAAGAGACCCAGTACTTC.

The J gene is TRBJ1-2, the V gene TRBV4-1, with TRBD1 identical over 10 bases. The V and J ends lost 3 bases and 2 bases, in that order; junction bases with no gene match: 3. The germline V gene encodes CDR1 MGHRA and CDR2 YSYEKL. The CDR3 totals 15 residues. The chain's CDR3 is CASSHPGQGNYGYTF. The CDR3 region has the DNA TGCGCCAGCAGCCACCCGGGACAGGGGAACTATGGCTACACCTTC.

The table lists this clonotype with many counts. The chain carries TRBV28 and TRBJ2-1; 12 bases are a match to TRBD2. CDR1 MDHEN and CDR2 SYDVKM come from the germline V gene. The V gene end was trimmed by 2 bases and the J gene end by 5 bases; junction bases not matched to a gene: 4. CDR3 length equals 16 residues. In nucleotides, the CDR3 is TGTGCCAGCAGTTTACCGGGACTAGCGGGTGACAATGAGCAGTTCTTC. Amino acids: CASSLPGLAGDNEQFF.

The sample holds a few counts of this clonotype. The chain couples TRBV13 to TRBJ2-7, with D perhaps given as TRBD1 or TRBD2 (5 bases each). The V and J ends lost 4 bases and 2 bases respectively, with 12 bases between them. The germline V gene encodes CDR1 PRHDT and CDR2 FYEKMQ (reference sequence). The CDR3 covers 14 residues. This chain's CDR3 is CASSSRDGPYEQYF. In DNA form, the CDR3 reads TGTGCCAGCAGCTCCCGGGACGGACCCTACGAGCAGTACTTC.

The V gene is TRBV5-6, the J gene TRBJ2-5, with a weak D call TRBD2 (6 bases). The CDR3 totals 14 residues. Germline V gives CDR1 SGHDT, CDR2 YYEEEE. V lost 4 bases, J lost 3 bases, and 13 bases lay in between. The CDR3 protein is CASSPRDFKETQYF. CDR3 in DNA: TGTGCCAGCAGCCCACGGGACTTTAAAGAGACCCAGTACTTC.

This chain links TRBV6-5 with TRBJ2-7; 7 bases are shared with TRBD1. This CDR3 is 14 amino acids long. Germline V gene data show CDR1 as MNHEY and CDR2 as SVGAGI. V was pared by 6 bases and J by 2 bases, with 7 bases of the junction left unmatched. The CDR3 region has the DNA TGTGCCAGCAGGATCCGGGACAGAGCCTACGAGCAGTACTTC. As protein: CASRIRDRAYEQYF.

CDR3 bases: TGTGCCAGCAGGAAGCCGGGACTAGCGGGAGAAGAGACCCAGTACTTC. Its translation: CASRKPGLAGEETQYF. The chain is built from TRBV12-3 or TRBV12-4 and TRBJ2-5; 14 nucleotides agree with TRBD2. This CDR3 comprises 16 residues. The V segment lost 6 bases and the J segment 3 bases; nucleotides outside the gene matches: 6.

The chain combines TRBV10-3 with TRBJ1-1; 9 bases agree with TRBD1. Trimming took 3 bases from V and 2 from J; bases not matched to a gene: 7. The CDR3 spans 16 residues. Germline V CDR1 and CDR2: ENHRY, SYGVKD. The CDR3, as DNA: TGTGCCATCAGTGACCCGGACAGGGGCTTAAACACTGAAGCTTTCTTT. Its protein is CAISDPDRGLNTEAFF.

The chain recombines TRBV5-1 with TRBJ1-6; a weak D match, TRBD1 (6 bases). V was shortened by 1 base and J by 8 bases, with 13 bases between the two germline ends. Per germline, CDR1 SGHRS and CDR2 YFSETQ. This CDR3 contains 15 residues. The CDR3 DNA follows: TGCGCCAGCAGCTTGAGTGGTAACAGGGATTCACCCCTCCACTTT. It encodes CASSLSGNRDSPLHF.

In DNA form, the CDR3 reads TGTGCCAGCAGCTTAAACAAGCGGGAGAGTCGAGAGCAGTTCTTC. Protein sequence: CASSLNKRESREQFF. The chain joins TRBV7-2 to TRBJ2-1, with 8 bases lining up with TRBD2. The CDR3 contains 15 residues. Trimming at V came to 2 bases and at J to 10 bases, leaving 10 bases not matched to a gene. Germline V gene sequence: CDR1 SGHTA, CDR2 FQGNSA.

This clonotype occurred a few times. The junction does not match germline at one end; this may be a read error. This rearrangement joins TRBV5-1 to TRBJ1-2; D might be TRBD1 (5 bases). This CDR3 is 12 amino acids long. The germline gives CDR1 SGHRS, CDR2 YFSETQ. The CDR3 loop reads CASSPQGDGYTF. The DNA of the CDR3 is TGTGCCAGCAGCCCTCAGGGAGACGGCTACACCTTC.

This chain connects TRBV20-1 to TRBJ2-3; 9 nucleotides agree with TRBD2. The length of the CDR3 is 16 residues. Germline CDR1 reads DFQATT; CDR2 reads SNEGSKA (reference sequence). V shed 1 base and J 3 bases; nucleotides not matched to a gene: 8. As DNA, the CDR3 is TGCAGTGCTAGAGCCGTTTGGCGGGGGGGGACAGATACGCAGTATTTT. It yields the protein CSARAVWRGGTDTQYF.

V usage is TRBV5-1 and J usage is TRBJ1-2; D is ambiguous. The CDR3 sequence is 16 residues long. Looked up from germline, CDR1 is SGHRS and CDR2 is YFSETQ. V was shortened by 4 bases and J by 5 bases, with 21 bases between the two germline ends. CDR3 DNA sequence: TGCGCCAGCAGCCCCGGGCCGAGTGGAAGTAATTATGGCTACACCTTC. Protein sequence: CASSPGPSGSNYGYTF.

This chain links TRBV20-1 with TRBJ2-3, with TRBD2 identical over 7 bases. V shed 2 bases, J shed 3 bases, and the junction held 8 bases outside the gene matches. The CDR3 extends over 15 amino acids. Germline CDR1 is DFQATT and CDR2 is SNEGSKA (reference sequence). CDR3 region: CSARHPERGTDTQYF. The DNA for the CDR3 is TGCAGTGCTAGACACCCCGAGCGGGGAACAGATACGCAGTATTTT.

The V call is TRBV12-3 or TRBV12-4, the J call TRBJ1-2; D gene unclear. This CDR3 comprises 12 residues. V dropped 7 bases and J dropped 1 base, with 7 bases sitting between them. As DNA, the CDR3 is TGTGCCAGCATTCCTAGTAACTATGGCTACACCTTC. This encodes CASIPSNYGYTF.

This chain connects TRBV6-1 to TRBJ2-7, with D possibly TRBD1 on 6 matching bases. Germline V gives CDR1 MNHNS, CDR2 SASEGT. Trimming pared 3 bases from V and 7 bases from J, leaving 13 bases between. The CDR3 has 13 amino acids. The CDR3 spells CASSDPNRDEQYF. The CDR3 DNA reads as TGTGCCAGCAGTGACCCAAACAGGGATGAGCAGTACTTC.

The chain combines TRBV7-9 with TRBJ1-1; TRBD1 might be the D (5 bases). The V end lost 8 bases, the J end lost 0 bases, and 13 bases lay between the germline ends. The V gene's germline CDR1 is SEHNR and CDR2 FQNEAQ (reference sequence). The CDR3 has 14 residues. In nucleotides, the CDR3 is TGTGCCAGCGGGGGGGTACAGGTGAACACTGAAGCTTTCTTT. Encoded protein: CASGGVQVNTEAFF.

This chain links TRBV29-1 with TRBJ2-5; D is unclear. TRBJ2-7 explains the end of the DNA better; the J call may be wrong. Germline CDR1 SQVTM, CDR2 ANQGSEA. This CDR3 has 10 residues. The DNA of the CDR3 is TGCAGCGTTGGAGAGTACGAGCAGTACTTC. Its protein product is CSVGEYEQYF.